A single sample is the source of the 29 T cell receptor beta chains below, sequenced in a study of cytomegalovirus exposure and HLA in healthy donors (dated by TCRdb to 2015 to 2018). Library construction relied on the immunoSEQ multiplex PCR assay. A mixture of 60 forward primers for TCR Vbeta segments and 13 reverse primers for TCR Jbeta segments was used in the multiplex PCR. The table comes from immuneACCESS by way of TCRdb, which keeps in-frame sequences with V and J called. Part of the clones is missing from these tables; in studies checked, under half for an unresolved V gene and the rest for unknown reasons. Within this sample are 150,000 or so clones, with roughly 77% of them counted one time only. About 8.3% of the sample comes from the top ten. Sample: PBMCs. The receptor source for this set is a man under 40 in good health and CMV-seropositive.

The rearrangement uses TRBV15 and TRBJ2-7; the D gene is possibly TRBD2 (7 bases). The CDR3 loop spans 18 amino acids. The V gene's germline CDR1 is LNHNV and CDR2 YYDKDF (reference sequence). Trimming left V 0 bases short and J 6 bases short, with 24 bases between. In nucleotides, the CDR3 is TGTGCCACCAGCAGAGATCGCTCTGAGAGGGGGGGATGGGGCGAGCAGTACTTC. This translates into CATSRDRSERGGWGEQYF.

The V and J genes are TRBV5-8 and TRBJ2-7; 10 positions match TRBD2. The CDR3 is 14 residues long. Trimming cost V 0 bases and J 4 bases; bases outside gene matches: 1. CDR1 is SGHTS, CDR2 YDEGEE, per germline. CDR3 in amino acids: CASSLASGRYEQYF. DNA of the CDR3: TGTGCCAGCAGCTTGGCTAGCGGGAGATACGAGCAGTACTTC.

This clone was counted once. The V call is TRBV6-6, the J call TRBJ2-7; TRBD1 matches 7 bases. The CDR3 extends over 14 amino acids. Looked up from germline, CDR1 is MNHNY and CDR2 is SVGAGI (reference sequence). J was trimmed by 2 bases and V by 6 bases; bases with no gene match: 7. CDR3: CASRPQGLTYEQYF. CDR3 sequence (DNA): TGTGCCAGCAGACCACAGGGGCTAACCTACGAGCAGTACTTC.

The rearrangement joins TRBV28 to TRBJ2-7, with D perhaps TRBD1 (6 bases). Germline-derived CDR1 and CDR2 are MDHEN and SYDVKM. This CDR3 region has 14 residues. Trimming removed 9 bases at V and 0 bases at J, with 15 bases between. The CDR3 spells CASLGRDTSYEQYF. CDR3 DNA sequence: TGTGCCAGTTTGGGCAGGGACACCTCCTACGAGCAGTACTTC.

CDR3 amino acids: CASSTGTAPYGYTF. The CDR3 region has the DNA TGTGCCAGCAGTACAGGGACGGCCCCGTATGGCTACACCTTC. The chain couples TRBV28 to TRBJ1-2; possible D gene TRBD1, 6 bases. Trimming shortened V by 5 bases and J by 5 bases, and 15 bases separated the two germline ends. This CDR3 contains 14 residues. From germline, CDR1 is MDHEN and CDR2 SYDVKM.

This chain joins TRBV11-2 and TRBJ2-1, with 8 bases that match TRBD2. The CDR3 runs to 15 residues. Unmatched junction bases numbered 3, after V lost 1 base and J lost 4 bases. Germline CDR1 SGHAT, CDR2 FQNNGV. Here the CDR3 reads CASSLGTSTYNEQFF. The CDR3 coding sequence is TGTGCCAGCAGCTTAGGGACTAGCACATACAATGAGCAGTTCTTC. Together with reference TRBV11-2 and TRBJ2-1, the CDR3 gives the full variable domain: EAGVAQSPRYKIIEKRQSVAFWCNPISGHATLYWYQQILGQGPKLLIQFQNNGVVDDSQLPKDRFSAERLKGVDSTLKIQPAKLEDSAVYLCASSLGTSTYNEQFFGPGTRLTVL.

CDR3 amino acids: CASSLGVEGGEQYF. The CDR3 nucleotides are TGCGCCAGCAGCTTAGGGGTGGAGGGAGGCGAGCAGTACTTC. This chain joins TRBV5-1 and TRBJ2-7; maybe TRBD2 (6 bases). V was shortened by 2 bases and J by 6 bases, with 15 bases between the two germline ends. The CDR3 loop spans 14 amino acids. Germline CDR1 SGHRS, CDR2 YFSETQ.

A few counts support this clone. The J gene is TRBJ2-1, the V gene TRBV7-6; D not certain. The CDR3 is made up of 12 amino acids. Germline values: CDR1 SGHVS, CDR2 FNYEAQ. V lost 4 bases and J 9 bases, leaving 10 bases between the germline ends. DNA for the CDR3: TGTGCCAGCAGCTCTTTATTCGGTGAGCAGTTCTTC. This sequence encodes CASSSLFGEQFF.

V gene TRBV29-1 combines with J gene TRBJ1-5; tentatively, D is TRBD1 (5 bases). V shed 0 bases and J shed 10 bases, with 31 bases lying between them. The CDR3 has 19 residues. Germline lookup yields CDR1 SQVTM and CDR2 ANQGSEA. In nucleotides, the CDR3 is TGCAGCGTTGAAGATAATCCCGGTGGCAGACGGGGGATACAGTCTCCCCAGCATTTT. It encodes CSVEDNPGGRRGIQSPQHF.

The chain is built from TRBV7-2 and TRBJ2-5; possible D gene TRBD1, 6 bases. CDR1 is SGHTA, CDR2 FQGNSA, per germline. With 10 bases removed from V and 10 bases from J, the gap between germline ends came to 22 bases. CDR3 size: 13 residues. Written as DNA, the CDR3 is TGTGCCACGGCGGGCCGCGCAAAGGGGGACCAGTACTTC. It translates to CATAGRAKGDQYF.

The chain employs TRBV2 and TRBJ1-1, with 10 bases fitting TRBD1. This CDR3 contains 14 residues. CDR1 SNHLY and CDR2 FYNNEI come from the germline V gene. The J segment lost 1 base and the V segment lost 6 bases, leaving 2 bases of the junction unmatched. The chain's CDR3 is CASSRTGGNTEAFF. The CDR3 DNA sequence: TGTGCCAGCAGCCGGACAGGGGGGAACACTGAAGCTTTCTTT.

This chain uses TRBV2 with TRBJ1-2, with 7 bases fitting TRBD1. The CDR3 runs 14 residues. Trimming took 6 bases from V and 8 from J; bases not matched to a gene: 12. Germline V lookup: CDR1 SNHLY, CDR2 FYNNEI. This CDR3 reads CASRGDRTGGGYTF. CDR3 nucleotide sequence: TGTGCCAGCAGGGGGGACAGAACTGGCGGCGGCTACACCTTC.

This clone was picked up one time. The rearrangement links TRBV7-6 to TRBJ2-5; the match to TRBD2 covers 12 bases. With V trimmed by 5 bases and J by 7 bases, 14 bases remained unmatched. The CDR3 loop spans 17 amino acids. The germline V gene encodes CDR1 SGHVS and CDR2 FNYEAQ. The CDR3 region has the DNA TGTGCCAGCAGCCCCCTGACTAGCGGGAGCCAAATGGGGACCCAGTACTTC. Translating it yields CASSPLTSGSQMGTQYF.

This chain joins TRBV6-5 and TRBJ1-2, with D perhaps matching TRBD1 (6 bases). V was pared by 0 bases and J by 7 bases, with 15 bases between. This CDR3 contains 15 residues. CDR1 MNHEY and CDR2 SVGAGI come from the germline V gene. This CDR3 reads CASSYSARGQSGYTF. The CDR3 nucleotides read TGTGCCAGCAGTTACTCAGCCAGGGGCCAATCTGGCTACACCTTC.

The CDR3 coding sequence is TGTGCCAGCAGCCGGAATAGCGGGGGATACACAGATACGCAGTATTTT. This gives the protein CASSRNSGGYTDTQYF. The rearrangement joins TRBV7-3 to TRBJ2-3, with 9 bases identical to TRBD2. The junction had 8 bases not matched to a gene; V was cut back by 5 bases and J by 2 bases. Germline lookup yields CDR1 SGHTA and CDR2 FQGTGA. The CDR3 totals 16 residues.

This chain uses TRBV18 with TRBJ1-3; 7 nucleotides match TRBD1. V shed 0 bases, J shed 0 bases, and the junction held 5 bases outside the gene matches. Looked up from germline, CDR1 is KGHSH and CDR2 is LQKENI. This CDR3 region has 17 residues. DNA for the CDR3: TGTGCCAGCTCACCACCGGGACAGACTATCTCTGGAAACACCATATATTTT. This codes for CASSPPGQTISGNTIYF.

The CDR3 loop reads CASSYSVGPINYGYTF. The CDR3 DNA reads as TGTGCCAGCAGTTACTCTGTGGGGCCAATTAACTATGGCTACACCTTC. This sequence joins TRBV6-6 and TRBJ1-2; a possible D gene is TRBD1 (5 bases). The germline CDR1 and CDR2 sequences are MNHNY and SVGAGI (reference sequence). V was shortened by 0 bases and J by 1 base, with 12 bases between the two germline ends. The CDR3 contains 16 residues.

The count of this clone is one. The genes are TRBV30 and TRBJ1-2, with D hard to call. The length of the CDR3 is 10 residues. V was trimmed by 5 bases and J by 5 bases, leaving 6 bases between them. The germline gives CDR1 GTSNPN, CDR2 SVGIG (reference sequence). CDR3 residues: CAWGEYGYTF. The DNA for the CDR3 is TGTGCCTGGGGGGAGTATGGCTACACCTTC.

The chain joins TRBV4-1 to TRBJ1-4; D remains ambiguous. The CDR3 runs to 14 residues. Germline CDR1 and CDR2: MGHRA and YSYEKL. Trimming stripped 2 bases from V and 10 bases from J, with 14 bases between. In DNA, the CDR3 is TGCGCCAGCAGCCAAAATTGGTCCAGCGGAAAACTGTTTTTT. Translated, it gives CASSQNWSSGKLFF.

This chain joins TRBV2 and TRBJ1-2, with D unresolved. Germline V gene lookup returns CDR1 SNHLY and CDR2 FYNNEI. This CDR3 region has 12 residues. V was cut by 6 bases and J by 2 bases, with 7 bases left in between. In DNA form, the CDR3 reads TGTGCCAGCAGAGAGGGAAACTATGGCTACACCTTC. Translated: CASREGNYGYTF. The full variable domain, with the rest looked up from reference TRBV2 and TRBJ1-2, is EPEVTQTPSHQVTQMGQEVILRCVPISNHLYFYWYRQILGQKVEFLVSFYNNEISEKSEIFDDQFSVERPDGSNFTLKIRSTKLEDSAMYFCASREGNYGYTFGSGTRLTVV.

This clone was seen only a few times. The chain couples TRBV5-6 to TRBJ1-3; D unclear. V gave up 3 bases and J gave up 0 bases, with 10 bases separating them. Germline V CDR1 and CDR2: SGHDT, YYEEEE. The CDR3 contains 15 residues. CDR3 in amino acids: CASSSTGSSGNTIYF. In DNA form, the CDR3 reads TGTGCCAGCAGCTCCACGGGATCCTCTGGAAACACCATATATTTT.

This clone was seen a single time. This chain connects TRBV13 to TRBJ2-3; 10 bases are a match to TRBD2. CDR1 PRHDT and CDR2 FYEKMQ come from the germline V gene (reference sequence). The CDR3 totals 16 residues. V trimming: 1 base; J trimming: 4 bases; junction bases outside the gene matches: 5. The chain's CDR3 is CASSLERGGGSDTQYF. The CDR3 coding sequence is TGTGCCAGCAGCTTAGAGCGGGGGGGTGGATCAGATACGCAGTATTTT.

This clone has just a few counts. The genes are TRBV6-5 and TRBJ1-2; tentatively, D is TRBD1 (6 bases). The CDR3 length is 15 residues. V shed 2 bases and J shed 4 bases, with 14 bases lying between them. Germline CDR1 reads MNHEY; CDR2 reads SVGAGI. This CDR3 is CASSYTTGGPYGYTF. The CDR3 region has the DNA TGTGCCAGCAGTTACACGACAGGTGGGCCCTATGGCTACACCTTC.

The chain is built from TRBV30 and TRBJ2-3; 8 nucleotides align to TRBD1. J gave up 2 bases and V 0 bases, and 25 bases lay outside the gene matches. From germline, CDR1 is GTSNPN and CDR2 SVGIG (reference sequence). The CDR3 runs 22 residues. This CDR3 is CAWSVNRGAVTLRATHTDTQYF. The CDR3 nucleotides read TGTGCCTGGAGTGTTAACAGGGGGGCAGTCACACTCCGGGCCACACACACAGATACGCAGTATTTT.

CDR3 bases: TGTGCCATTGGGACTAGCGGGGGCCCCAACACCGGGGAGCTGTTTTTT. This sequence encodes CAIGTSGGPNTGELFF. V usage is TRBV19 and J usage is TRBJ2-2; 14 nucleotides match TRBD2. This CDR3 region has 16 residues. The germline V gene encodes CDR1 LNHDA and CDR2 SQIVND (reference sequence). V trimming: 10 bases; J trimming: 2 bases; junction bases outside the gene matches: 6.

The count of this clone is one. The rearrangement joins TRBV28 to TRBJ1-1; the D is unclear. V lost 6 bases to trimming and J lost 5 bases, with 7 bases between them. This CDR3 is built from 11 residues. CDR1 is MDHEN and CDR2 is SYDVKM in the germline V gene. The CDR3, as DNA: TGTGCCAGCAGACTCCCTACTGAAGCTTTCTTT. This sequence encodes CASRLPTEAFF.

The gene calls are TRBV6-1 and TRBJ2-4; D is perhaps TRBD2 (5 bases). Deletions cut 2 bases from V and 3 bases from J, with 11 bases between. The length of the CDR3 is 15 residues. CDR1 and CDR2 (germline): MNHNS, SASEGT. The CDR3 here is CASSESGSDKNIQYF. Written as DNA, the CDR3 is TGTGCCAGCAGTGAATCGGGATCGGACAAAAACATTCAGTACTTC.

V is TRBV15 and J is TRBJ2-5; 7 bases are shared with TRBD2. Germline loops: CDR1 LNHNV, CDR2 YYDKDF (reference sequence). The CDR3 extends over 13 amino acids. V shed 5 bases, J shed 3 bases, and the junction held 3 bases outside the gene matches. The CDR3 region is CATSGGVEETQYF. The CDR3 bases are TGTGCCACCAGCGGGGGGGTGGAAGAGACCCAGTACTTC.

CDR3 nucleotide sequence: TGTGCCTGGAACCTCCCGACAGCTAACTATGGCTACACCTTC. It is translated as CAWNLPTANYGYTF. The rearrangement joins TRBV30 to TRBJ1-2, with D possibly being TRBD1 (5 bases). CDR1 and CDR2 from the germline V gene are GTSNPN and SVGIG (reference sequence). CDR3 size: 14 residues. V gave up 4 bases and J gave up 0 bases, with 12 bases separating them.